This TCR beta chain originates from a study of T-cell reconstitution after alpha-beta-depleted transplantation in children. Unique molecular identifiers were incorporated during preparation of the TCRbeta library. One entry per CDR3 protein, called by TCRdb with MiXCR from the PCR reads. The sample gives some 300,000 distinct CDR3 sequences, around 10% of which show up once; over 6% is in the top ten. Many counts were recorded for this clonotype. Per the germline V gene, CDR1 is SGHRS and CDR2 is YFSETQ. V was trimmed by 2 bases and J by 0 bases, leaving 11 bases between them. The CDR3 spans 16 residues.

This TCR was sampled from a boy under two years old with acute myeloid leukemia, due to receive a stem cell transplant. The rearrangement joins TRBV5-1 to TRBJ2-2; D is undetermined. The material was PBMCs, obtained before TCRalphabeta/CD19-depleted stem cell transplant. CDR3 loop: CASSFPRPANTGELFF. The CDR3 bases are TGCGCCAGCAGCTTTCCCAGACCCGCGAACACCGGGGAGCTGTTTTTT.